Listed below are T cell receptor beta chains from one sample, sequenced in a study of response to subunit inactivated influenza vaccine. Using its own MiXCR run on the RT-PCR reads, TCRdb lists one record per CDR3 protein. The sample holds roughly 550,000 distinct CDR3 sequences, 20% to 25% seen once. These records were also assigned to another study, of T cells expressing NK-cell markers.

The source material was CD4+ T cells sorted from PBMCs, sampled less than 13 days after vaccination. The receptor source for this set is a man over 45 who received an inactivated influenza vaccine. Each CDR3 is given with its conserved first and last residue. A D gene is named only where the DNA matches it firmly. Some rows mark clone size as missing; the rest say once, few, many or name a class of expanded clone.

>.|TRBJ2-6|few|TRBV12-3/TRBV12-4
TGTGCCAGCAGTGCCTACAGGGTTTACTCTGGGGCCAACGTCCTGACTTTC
CASSAYRVYSGANVLTF
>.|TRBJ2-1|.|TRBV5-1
TGCGCCAGCAGCAGGAGCAGGGACAATGAGCAGTTCTTC
CASSRSRDNEQFF
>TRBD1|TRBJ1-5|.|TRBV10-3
TGTGCCATCAGTAAACAGGGGGGCAATCAGCCCCAGCATTTT
CAISKQGGNQPQHF
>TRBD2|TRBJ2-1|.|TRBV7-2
TGTGCCAGCGACAGGGGGCAAGGACTAGCGGGAGTGGTTGAGCAGTTCTTC
CASDRGQGLAGVVEQFF
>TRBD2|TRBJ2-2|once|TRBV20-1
TGCAGTGTTCCTGGGGCGGGAGGGCTGTTCGGGGAGCTGTTTTTT
CSVPGAGGLFGELFF
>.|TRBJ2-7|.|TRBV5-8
TGTGCCAGCAGCTTGTCGGGGATCTCCTACGAGCAGTACTTC
CASSLSGISYEQYF
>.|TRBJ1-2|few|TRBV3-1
TGTGCCAGCAGCCAGCAGACAGGTGGCTATGGCTACACCTTC
CASSQQTGGYGYTF
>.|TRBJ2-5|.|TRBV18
TGTGCCAGCTCACTCACAGCCCGGGCCCAGTACTTC
CASSLTARAQYF
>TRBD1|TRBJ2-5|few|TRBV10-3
TGTGCCACCGAGGGGGCTGAAGAGACCCAGTACTTC
CATEGAEETQYF
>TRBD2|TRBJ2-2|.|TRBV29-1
TGCAGCGCCCGACTAGCGGGGGCCGGGGAGCTGTTTTTT
CSARLAGAGELFF
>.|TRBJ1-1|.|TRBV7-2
TGTGCCAGCAGCTTCGGTACAAGGAACACTGAAGCTTTCTTT
CASSFGTRNTEAFF
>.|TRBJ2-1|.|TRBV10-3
TGTGCCATCAGTGAGGGGGTAGTGAGCCACAATGAGCAGTTCTTC
CAISEGVVSHNEQFF
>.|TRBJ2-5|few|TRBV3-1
TGTGCCAGCAAATCTATGGGGGCCGGCCAAGAGACCCAGTACTTC
CASKSMGAGQETQYF
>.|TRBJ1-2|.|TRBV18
TGTGCCAGCTCACCCCGGAGCATTAACTATGGCTACACCTTC
CASSPRSINYGYTF
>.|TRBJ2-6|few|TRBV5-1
TGCGCCAGCAGCTTATCCCGAACCGGGGCCAACGTCCTGACTTTC
CASSLSRTGANVLTF
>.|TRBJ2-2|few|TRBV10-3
TGTGCCATCAGTGAAGCTAGCCGGGCGTCCGGGGAGCTGTTTTTT
CAISEASRASGELFF
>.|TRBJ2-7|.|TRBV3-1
TGTGCCAGCAGCCAAGCGCTCACCTACGAGCAGTACTTC
CASSQALTYEQYF
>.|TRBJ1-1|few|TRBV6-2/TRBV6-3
TGTGCCAGCTCCTCAGCCCAACTCATGAACACTGAAGCTTTCTTT
CASSSAQLMNTEAFF
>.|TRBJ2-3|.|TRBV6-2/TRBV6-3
TGTGCCAGCAGTTACTCGGTCAGAAAAACCACAGATACGCAGTATTTT
CASSYSVRKTTDTQYF
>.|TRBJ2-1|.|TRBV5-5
TGTGCCAGCAGCTCGCTGCAGGGACGCTCCTACAATGAGCAGTTCTTC
CASSSLQGRSYNEQFF
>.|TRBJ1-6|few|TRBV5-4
TGTGCCAGCAGCTTGGGGGGGGACACAGATTCACCCCTCCACTTT
CASSLGGDTDSPLHF
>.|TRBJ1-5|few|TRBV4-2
TGTGCCAGCAGCCAAGATACCAGCGGCCTTAGGCAGCCCCAGCATTTT
CASSQDTSGLRQPQHF
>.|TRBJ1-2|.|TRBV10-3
TGTGCCATCGGTGCCGGGGCTCGAACTAACTATGGCTACACCTTC
CAIGAGARTNYGYTF
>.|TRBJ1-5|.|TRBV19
TGTGCCAGTAGTTGGGCAGCAAAGGGCCACAATCAGCCCCAGCATTTT
CASSWAAKGHNQPQHF
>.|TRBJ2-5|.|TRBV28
TGTGCCAGCAGCTGGAGGGCCGTAGAGACCCAGTACTTC
CASSWRAVETQYF
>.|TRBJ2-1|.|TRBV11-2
TGTGCCAGCAGCCGGGGCCAGGCCTCCTACAATGAGCAGTTCTTC
CASSRGQASYNEQFF
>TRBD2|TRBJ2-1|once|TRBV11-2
TGTGCCAGCAGAAAGATAGCGGGGATCTACAATGAGCAGTTCTTC
CASRKIAGIYNEQFF
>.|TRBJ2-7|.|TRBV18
TGTGCCAGCTCACCATTCTTAGGCCGCACGGGCTCCTACGAGCAGTACTTC
CASSPFLGRTGSYEQYF
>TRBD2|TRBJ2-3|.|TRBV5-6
TGTGCCAGCAGCTCGGGACTAGGAATGGCAGATACGCAGTATTTT
CASSSGLGMADTQYF
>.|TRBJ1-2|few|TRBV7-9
TGTGCCAGCACCCAGGTCGGGAGTTTAATCCACTACACCTTC
CASTQVGSLIHYTF
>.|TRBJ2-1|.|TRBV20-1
TGCAGTGCTAGACAGGGGGGTGAGAATGAGCAGTTCTTC
CSARQGGENEQFF
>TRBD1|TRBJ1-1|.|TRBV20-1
TGCAGTGCACAGGGGGCGGACACTGAAGCTTTCTTT
CSAQGADTEAFF
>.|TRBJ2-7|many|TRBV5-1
TGCGCCAGCAGCTTGGAAGCTCCCTACGAGCAGTACTTC
CASSLEAPYEQYF
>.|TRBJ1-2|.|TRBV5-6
TGTGCCAGCAGCTTGGTAGCAGGGAATGGCTACACCTTC
CASSLVAGNGYTF
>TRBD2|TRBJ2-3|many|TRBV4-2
TGTGCCAGCAGCCCCTCAGGTAGCGGGGGGACCACAGATACGCAGTATTTT
CASSPSGSGGTTDTQYF
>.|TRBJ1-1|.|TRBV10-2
TGCGCCAGCAGCAATAACAGGGTGAACACTGAAGCTTTCTTT
CASSNNRVNTEAFF
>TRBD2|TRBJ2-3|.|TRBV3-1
TGTGCCAGCAGCCAAGCTTCCGGGACTAGCGGGGCAGATACGCAGTATTTT
CASSQASGTSGADTQYF
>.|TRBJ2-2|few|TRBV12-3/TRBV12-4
TGTGCCGCGACCCGGGAGGGGGCCGACACCGGGGAGCTGTTTTTT
CAATREGADTGELFF
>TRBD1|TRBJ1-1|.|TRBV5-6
TGTGCCAGCAGCGGCGGACAGGGCTTTTCCACTGAAGCTTTCTTT
CASSGGQGFSTEAFF
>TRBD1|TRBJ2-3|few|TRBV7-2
TGTGCCAGCAGCTTAGCATGGACAGGGATGACAGATACGCAGTATTTT
CASSLAWTGMTDTQYF
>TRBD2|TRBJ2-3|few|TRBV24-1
TGTGCCACCAGTGATGCGGGGGGGCACCCAGATACGCAGTATTTT
CATSDAGGHPDTQYF
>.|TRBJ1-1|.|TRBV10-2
TGCGCCTGTACGGGACACATGAACACTGAAGCTTTCTTT
CACTGHMNTEAFF
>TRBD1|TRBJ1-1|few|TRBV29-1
TGCAGCGTGCAGAGGGGGCTCTACACTGAAGCTTTCTTT
CSVQRGLYTEAFF
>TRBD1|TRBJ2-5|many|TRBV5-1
TGCGCCAGCAGCCTACAGGGGGCCAGGGAGACCCAGTACTTC
CASSLQGARETQYF
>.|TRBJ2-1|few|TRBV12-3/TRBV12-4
TGTGCCAGCAGTCCCCTTATAAACCCGAAGTTCTTC
CASSPLINPKFF
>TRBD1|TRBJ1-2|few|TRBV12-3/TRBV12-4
TGTGCCAGCAGCACACAGGGGGCGAGAGGCTCTGGCTACACCTTC
CASSTQGARGSGYTF
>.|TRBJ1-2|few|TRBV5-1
TGCGCCAGCGCCGAGGGATCGGCCCCCAGCTACACCTTC
CASAEGSAPSYTF
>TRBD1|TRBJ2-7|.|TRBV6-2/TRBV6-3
TGTGCCAGCAGTTACACGACAGGGGCCTACGAGCAGTACTTC
CASSYTTGAYEQYF
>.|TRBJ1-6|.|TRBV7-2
TGTGCCAGCAGCTTAGTGGGGGCTAATTCACCCCTCCACTTT
CASSLVGANSPLHF
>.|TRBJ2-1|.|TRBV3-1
TGTGCCAGCAGCCGAGGCGGGCGATACAATGAGCAGTTCTTC
CASSRGGRYNEQFF
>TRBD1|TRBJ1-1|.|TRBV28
TGTGCCAGCATCGCAGGGGGGTTGAACACTGAAGCTTTCTTT
CASIAGGLNTEAFF
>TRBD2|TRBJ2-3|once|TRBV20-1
TGCAGTGCTAAATGGACTAGCGCCGATACGCAGTATTTT
CSAKWTSADTQYF
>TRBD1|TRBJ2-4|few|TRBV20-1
TGCAGTGCCACCGGGCAGGGGGCTACCAAAAACATTCAGTACTTC
CSATGQGATKNIQYF
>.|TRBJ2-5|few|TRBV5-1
TGCGCCAGCAGCTTGGGGCCCGATTGGGGCGGCCTAAAAGAGACCCAGTACTTC
CASSLGPDWGGLKETQYF
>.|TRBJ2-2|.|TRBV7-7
TGTGCTAGCAGCTTAGTGGGGGGCCCGAACACCGGGGAGCTGTTTTTT
CASSLVGGPNTGELFF